This T cell receptor (beta chain) was documented in a study of glioma-infiltrating T cells. Findings of the study overall: Non-neoplastic patients had below-expected tissue-blood divergence, while all gliomas exceeded expectation. Very few CDR3 sequences were shared between tissue and blood.

Comments on this clonotype: Its antigen is unidentified. This may be a read error, as it is one base from a much larger clone.

Amplification of TCR alpha and beta CDR3 regions from RNA used iRepertoire nested multiplex PCR. Tissue mRNA or PBMC total RNA, about 85-400 ng, went into one-step reverse transcription and amplification. One entry per CDR3 protein, called by TCRdb with MiXCR from the multiplex PCR reads. Here the sample spans about 130,000 distinct CDR3 sequences, around a quarter being singletons. This receptor was taken from a human donor with low-grade glioma or glioblastoma, undergoing nonglioma brain surgery, or in good health (not recorded which). Sample: glioma tissue, nonneoplastic brain tissue, or PBMCs (not recorded which).

The CDR3 protein is CSARGGDEQFF. DNA for the CDR3: TGCAGTGCTAGGGGGGGCGATGAGCAGTTCTTC. The V and J genes are TRBV20-1 and TRBJ2-1; D tentatively fits TRBD1 or TRBD2 (6 bases each). Germline assignment: CDR1 DFQATT and CDR2 SNEGSKA (reference sequence). Trimming shortened V by 3 bases and J by 8 bases, and 8 bases separated the two germline ends. This CDR3 has 11 amino acids.